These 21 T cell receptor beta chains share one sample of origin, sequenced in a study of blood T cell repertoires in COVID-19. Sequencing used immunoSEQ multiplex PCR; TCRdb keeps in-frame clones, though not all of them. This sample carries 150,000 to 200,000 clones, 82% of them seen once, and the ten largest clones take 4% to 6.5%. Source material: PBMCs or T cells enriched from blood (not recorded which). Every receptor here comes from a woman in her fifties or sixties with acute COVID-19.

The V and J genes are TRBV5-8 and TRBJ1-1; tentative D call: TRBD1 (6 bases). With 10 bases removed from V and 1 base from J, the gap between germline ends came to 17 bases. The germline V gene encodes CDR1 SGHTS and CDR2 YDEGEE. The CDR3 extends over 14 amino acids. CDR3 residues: CARQRTGQNTEAFF. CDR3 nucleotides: TGTGCCCGACAGAGAACGGGACAGAACACTGAAGCTTTCTTT.

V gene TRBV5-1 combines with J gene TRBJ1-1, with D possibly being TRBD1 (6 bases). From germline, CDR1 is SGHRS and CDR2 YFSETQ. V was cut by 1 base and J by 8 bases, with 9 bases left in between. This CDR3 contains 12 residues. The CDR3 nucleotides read TGCGCCAGCAGCTTGCAGGGGAGCGAAGCTTTCTTT. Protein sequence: CASSLQGSEAFF. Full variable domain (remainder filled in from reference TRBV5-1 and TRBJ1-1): KAGVTQTPRYLIKTRGQQVTLSCSPISGHRSVSWYQQTPGQGLQFLFEYFSETQRNKGNFPGRFSGRQFSNSRSEMNVSTLELGDSALYLCASSLQGSEAFFGQGTRLTVV.

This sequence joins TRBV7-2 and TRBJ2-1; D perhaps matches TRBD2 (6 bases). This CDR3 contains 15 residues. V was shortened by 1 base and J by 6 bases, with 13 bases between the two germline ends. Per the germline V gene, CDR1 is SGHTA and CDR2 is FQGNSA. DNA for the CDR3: TGTGCCAGCAGCTTAGAGGGAGGACCTTTCAATGAGCAGTTCTTC. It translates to CASSLEGGPFNEQFF. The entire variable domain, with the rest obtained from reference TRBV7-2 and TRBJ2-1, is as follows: GAGVSQSPSNKVTEKGKDVELRCDPISGHTALYWYRQSLGQGLEFLIYFQGNSAPDKSGLPSDRFSAERTGGSVSTLTIQRTQQEDSAVYLCASSLEGGPFNEQFFGPGTRLTVL.

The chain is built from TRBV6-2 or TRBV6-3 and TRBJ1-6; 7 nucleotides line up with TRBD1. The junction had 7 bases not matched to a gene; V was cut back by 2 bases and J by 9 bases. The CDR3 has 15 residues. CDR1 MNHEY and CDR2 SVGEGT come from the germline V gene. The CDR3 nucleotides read TGTGCCAGCAGTTACCAGGGGGAATGGAGTTCACCCCTCCACTTT. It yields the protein CASSYQGEWSSPLHF.

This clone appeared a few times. CDR3 nucleotides: TGTGCCAGCAGCCAAGATAGTCGCGGACAGGGGATGGATTCACCCCTCCACTTT. Residues: CASSQDSRGQGMDSPLHF. The chain combines TRBV4-2 with TRBJ1-6; 9 bases map to TRBD1. Trimming removed 0 bases from V and 8 bases from J; junction bases left unmatched: 11. Germline values: CDR1 LGHNA, CDR2 YNFKEQ. The CDR3 loop spans 18 amino acids.

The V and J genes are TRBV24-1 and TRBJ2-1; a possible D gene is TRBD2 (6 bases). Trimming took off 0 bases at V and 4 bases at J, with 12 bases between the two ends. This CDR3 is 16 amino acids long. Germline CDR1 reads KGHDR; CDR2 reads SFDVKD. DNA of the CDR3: TGTGCCACCAGTGATTTGCAGTCGGGAGATTACAATGAGCAGTTCTTC. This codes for CATSDLQSGDYNEQFF.

The CDR3 region is CSARMGEGYTF. The CDR3 DNA is TGCAGTGCTAGGATGGGCGAGGGCTACACCTTC. The chain carries TRBV20-1 and TRBJ1-2; no firm D call. Germline V lookup: CDR1 DFQATT, CDR2 SNEGSKA (reference sequence). Trimming stripped 3 bases from V and 8 bases from J, with 10 bases between. CDR3 size: 11 residues.

This CDR3 is CASSDGPGGYGYTF. The CDR3 region has the DNA TGTGCCAGCAGCGACGGACCGGGAGGCTATGGCTACACCTTC. This chain uses TRBV7-2 with TRBJ1-2, with D unclear. V gave up 5 bases and J gave up 4 bases, with 14 bases separating them. Per the germline V gene, CDR1 is SGHTA and CDR2 is FQGNSA. The CDR3 totals 14 residues.

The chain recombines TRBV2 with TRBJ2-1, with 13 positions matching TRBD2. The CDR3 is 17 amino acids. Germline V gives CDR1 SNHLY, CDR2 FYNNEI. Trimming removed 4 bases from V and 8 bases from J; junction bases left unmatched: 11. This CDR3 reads CASSGTSGGGSWDEQFF. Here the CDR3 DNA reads TGTGCCAGCAGTGGGACTAGCGGGGGAGGGTCGTGGGATGAGCAGTTCTTC.

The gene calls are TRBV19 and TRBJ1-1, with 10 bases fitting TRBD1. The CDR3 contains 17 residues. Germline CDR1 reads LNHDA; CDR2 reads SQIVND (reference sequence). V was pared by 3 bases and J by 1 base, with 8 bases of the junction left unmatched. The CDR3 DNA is TGTGCCAGTAGTATCGGGACAGGGGCAGTAGGGAACACTGAAGCTTTCTTT. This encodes CASSIGTGAVGNTEAFF.

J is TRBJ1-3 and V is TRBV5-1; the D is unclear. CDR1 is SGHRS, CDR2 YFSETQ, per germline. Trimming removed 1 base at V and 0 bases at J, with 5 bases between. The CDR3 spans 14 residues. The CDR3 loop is CASSLWSSGNTIYF. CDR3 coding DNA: TGCGCCAGCAGCTTGTGGAGCTCTGGAAACACCATATATTTT.

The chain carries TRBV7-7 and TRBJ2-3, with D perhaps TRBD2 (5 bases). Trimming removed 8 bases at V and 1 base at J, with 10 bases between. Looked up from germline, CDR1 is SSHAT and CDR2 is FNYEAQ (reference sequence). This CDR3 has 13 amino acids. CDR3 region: CASLRRRTDTQYF. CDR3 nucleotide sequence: TGTGCCAGCCTAAGGAGGCGCACAGATACGCAGTATTTT.

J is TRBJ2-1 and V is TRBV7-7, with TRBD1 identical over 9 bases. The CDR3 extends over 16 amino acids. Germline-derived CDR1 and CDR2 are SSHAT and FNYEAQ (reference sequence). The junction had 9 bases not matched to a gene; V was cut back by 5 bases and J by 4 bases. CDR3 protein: CASSQLQGAQYNEQFF. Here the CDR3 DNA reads TGTGCCAGCAGCCAACTACAGGGGGCACAGTACAATGAGCAGTTCTTC.

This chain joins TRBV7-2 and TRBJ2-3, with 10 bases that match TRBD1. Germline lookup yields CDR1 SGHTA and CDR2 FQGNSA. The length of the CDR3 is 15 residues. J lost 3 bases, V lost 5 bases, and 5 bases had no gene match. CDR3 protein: CASSPGTGVTDTQYF. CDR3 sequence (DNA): TGTGCCAGCAGCCCCGGGACAGGGGTAACAGATACGCAGTATTTT.

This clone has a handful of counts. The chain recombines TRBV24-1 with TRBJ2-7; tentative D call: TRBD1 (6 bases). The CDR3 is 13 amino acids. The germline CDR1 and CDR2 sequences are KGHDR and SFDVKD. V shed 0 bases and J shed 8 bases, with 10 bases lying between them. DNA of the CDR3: TGTGCCACCAGTGATTTGCTGGGGGCGCAGCAGTACTTC. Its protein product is CATSDLLGAQQYF.

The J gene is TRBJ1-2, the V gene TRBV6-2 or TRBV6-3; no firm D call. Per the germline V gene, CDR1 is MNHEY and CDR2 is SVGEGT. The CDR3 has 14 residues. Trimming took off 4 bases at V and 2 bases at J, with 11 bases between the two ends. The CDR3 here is CASSSRPPNYGYTF. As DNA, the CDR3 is TGTGCCAGCAGTTCCCGTCCTCCCAACTATGGCTACACCTTC.

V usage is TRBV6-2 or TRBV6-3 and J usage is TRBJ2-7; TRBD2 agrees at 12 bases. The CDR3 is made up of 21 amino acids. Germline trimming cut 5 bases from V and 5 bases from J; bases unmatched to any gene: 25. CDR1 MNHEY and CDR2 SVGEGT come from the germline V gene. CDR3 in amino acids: CASSPSPTTSGSRGSIHEQYF. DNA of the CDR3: TGTGCCAGCAGTCCCTCACCAACGACTAGCGGGAGTCGAGGGTCTATCCACGAGCAGTACTTC.

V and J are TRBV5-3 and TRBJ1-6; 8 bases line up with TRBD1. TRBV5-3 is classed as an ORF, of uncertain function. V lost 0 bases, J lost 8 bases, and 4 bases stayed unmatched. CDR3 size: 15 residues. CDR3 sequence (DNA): TGTGCCAGAAGCTTGGGTGCAGGGGGCGATTCACCCCTCCACTTT. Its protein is CARSLGAGGDSPLHF.

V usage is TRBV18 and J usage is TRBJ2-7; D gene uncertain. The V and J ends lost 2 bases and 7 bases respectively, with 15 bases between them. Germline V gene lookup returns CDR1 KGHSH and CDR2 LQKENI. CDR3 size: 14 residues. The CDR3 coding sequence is TGTGCCAGCTCACCAAACCCGACTTCGCTTGAGCAGTACGTC. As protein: CASSPNPTSLEQYV.

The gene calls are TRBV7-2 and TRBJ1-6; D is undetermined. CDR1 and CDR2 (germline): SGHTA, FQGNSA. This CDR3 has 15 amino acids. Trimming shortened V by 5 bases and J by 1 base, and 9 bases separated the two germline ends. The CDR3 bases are TGTGCCAGCAGCCGGACTGCATCCTATAATTCACCCCTCCACTTT. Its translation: CASSRTASYNSPLHF.

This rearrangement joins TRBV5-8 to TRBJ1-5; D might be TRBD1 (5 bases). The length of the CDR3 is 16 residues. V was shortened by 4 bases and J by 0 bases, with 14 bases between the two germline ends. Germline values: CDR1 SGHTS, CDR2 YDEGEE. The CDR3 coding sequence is TGTGCCAGCAGCCTTGGGGAGGGGCATAGCAATCAGCCCCAGCATTTT. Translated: CASSLGEGHSNQPQHF.